This T cell receptor (beta chain) is from a study of graft-versus-host responses after intestinal transplantation. Study in general: Recipients were all induced with anti-thymocyte globulin, then given tacrolimus and steroids for around three years. The study, taken as a whole, reports: Early post-transplant HvG declines tracked with peak circulating GvH clone levels. Some patients had graft-donor T cell macrochimerism. In their allografts, the ratios of graft-versus-host to host-versus-graft T cell clones were high.

Profiled with immunoSEQ multiplex PCR; TCRdb holds only in-frame clones, not every one. The sample includes 95,000 to 100,000 clones, roughly 83% of them seen just once. Germline values: CDR1 SGHKS, CDR2 YYEKEE (reference sequence). Trimming took 4 bases from V and 0 from J, leaving 11 bases between them. The CDR3 spans 15 residues. The sample holds a few counts of this clone. As yet, its antigen is unknown. The chain joins TRBV5-5 to TRBJ1-3; possibly TRBD1 for D (5 bases). The source material was PBMCs, sampled 255 days after intestinal transplant. This clonotype originated in a human patient who received an intestinal transplant, so some T cells may come from the graft donor. CDR3 nucleotide sequence: TGTGCCAGCAGCACGACAGACAGCTCTGGAAACACCATATATTTT. The encoded protein is CASSTTDSSGNTIYF.